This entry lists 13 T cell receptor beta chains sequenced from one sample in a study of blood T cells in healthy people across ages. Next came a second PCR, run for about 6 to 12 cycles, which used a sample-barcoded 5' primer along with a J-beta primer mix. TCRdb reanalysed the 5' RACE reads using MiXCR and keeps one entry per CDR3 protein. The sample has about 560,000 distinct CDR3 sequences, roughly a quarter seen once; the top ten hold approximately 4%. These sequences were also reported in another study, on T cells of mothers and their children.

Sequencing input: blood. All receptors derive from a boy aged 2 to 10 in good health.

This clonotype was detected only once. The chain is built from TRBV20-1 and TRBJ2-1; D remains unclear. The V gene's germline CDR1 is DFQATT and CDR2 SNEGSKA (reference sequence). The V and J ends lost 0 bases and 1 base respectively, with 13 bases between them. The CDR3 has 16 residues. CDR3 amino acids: CSARDLLSRSYNEQFF. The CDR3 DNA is TGCAGTGCTAGAGATTTACTCTCGAGGTCCTACAATGAGCAGTTCTTC.

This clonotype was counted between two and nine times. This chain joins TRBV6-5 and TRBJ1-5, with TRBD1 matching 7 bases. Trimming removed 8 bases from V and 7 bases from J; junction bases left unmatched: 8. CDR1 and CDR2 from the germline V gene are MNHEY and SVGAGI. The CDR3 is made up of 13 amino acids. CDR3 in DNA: TGTGCCAGCGGTAGACAGGGTCGGCAGCCCCAGCATTTT. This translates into CASGRQGRQPQHF.

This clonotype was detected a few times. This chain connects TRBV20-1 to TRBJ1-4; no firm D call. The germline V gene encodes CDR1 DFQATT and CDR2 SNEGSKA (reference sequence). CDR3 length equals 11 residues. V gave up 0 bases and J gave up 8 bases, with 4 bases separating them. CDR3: CSARDGEKLFF. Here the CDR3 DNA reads TGCAGTGCTAGAGATGGGGAAAAACTGTTTTTT.

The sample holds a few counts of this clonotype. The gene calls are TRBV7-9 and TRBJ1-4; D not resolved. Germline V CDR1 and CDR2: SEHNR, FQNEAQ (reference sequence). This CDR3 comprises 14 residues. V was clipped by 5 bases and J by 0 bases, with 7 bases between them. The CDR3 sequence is CASSLDTTNEKLFF. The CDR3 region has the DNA TGTGCCAGCAGCCTCGATACAACTAATGAAAAACTGTTTTTT.

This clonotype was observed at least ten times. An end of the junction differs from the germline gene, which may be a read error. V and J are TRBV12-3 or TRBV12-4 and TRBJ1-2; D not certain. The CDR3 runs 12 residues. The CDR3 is CASSFEGSGYTF. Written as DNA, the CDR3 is TGTGCTAGCAGTTTCGAGGGAAGTGGCTACACCTTC.

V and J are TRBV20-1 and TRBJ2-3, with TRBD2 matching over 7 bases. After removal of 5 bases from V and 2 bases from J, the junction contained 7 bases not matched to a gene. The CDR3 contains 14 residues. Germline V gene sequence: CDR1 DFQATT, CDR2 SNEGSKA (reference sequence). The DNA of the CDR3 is TGCAGTGCTGACCGAAAGCGGGACACAGATACGCAGTATTTT. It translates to CSADRKRDTDTQYF.

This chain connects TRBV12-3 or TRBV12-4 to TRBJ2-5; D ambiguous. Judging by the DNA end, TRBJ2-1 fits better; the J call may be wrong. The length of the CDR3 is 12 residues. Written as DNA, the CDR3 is TGTGCCAGCACAGGTTCAGGAAATGAGCAGTTCTTC. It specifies CASTGSGNEQFF.

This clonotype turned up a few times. The CDR3 DNA is TGTGCCAGCAGCCCCCAGGGACAGGGTGGAAACACCATATATTTT. Amino acids: CASSPQGQGGNTIYF. The chain combines TRBV11-2 with TRBJ1-3, with 9 nucleotides matching TRBD1. V lost 5 bases, J lost 3 bases, and 5 bases stayed unmatched. The CDR3 contains 15 residues. Germline CDR1 and CDR2: SGHAT and FQNNGV.

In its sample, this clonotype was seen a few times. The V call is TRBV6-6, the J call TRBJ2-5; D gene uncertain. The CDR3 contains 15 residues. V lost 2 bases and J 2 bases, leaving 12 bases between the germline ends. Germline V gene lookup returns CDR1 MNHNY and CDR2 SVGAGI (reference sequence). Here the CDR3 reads CASSYVGAKQETQYF. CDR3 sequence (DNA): TGTGCCAGCAGTTACGTTGGAGCCAAACAAGAGACCCAGTACTTC.

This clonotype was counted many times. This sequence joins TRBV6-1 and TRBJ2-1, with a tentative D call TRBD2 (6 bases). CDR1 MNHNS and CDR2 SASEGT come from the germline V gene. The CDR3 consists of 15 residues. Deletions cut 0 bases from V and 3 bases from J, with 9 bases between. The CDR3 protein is CASSEALAVYNEQFF. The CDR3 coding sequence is TGTGCCAGCAGTGAAGCGTTAGCGGTCTACAATGAGCAGTTCTTC.

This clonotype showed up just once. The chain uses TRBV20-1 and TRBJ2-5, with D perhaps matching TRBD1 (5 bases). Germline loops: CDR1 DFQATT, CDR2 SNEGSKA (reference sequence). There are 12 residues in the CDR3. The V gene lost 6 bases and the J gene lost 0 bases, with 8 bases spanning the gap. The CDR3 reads CSAPDNQETQYF. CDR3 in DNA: TGCAGTGCCCCGGACAACCAAGAGACCCAGTACTTC.

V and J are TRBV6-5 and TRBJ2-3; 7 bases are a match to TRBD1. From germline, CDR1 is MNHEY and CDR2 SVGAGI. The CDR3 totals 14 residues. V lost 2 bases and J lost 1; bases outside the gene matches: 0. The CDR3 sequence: CASSYGTGTDTQYF. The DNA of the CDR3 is TGTGCCAGCAGTTACGGGACAGGCACAGATACGCAGTATTTT.

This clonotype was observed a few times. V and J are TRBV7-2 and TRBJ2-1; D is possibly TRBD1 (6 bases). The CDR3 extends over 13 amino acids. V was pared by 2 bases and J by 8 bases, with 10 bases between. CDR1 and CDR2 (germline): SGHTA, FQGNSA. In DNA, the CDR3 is TGTGCCAGCAGCTTAAGGGCAGGGGATGAGCAGTTCTTC. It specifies CASSLRAGDEQFF. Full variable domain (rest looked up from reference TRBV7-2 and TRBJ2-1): GAGVSQSPSNKVTEKGKDVELRCDPISGHTALYWYRQSLGQGLEFLIYFQGNSAPDKSGLPSDRFSAERTGGSVSTLTIQRTQQEDSAVYLCASSLRAGDEQFFGPGTRLTVL.